This T cell receptor (beta chain) was identified in a study of blood T cell repertoires in COVID-19. Per the study methods: Researchers report that nucleated cell counts were estimated from reference gene primer amplification. Profiling relied on immunoSEQ multiplex PCR, and the TCRdb table lists in-frame clones only, not all of them. The D gene and trimming were derived from the DNA, and the V and J assignments and clone size from that table. The sample records approximately 140,000 clones, 75% to 85% being singletons. The receptor was derived from a human donor with acute or convalescent COVID-19. The donor label of this sample is uncertain. Sequences were obtained from peripheral blood.

The CDR3 bases are TGTGCCAGTAGTATATGGGGCCCGAACACTGAAGCTTTCTTT. Translation: CASSIWGPNTEAFF. V is TRBV19 and J is TRBJ1-1; tentatively, D is TRBD1 (5 bases). From germline, CDR1 is LNHDA and CDR2 SQIVND (reference sequence). The CDR3 has 14 amino acids. Trimming pared 2 bases from V and 1 base from J, leaving 8 bases between. The full variable domain, its missing parts supplied by reference TRBV19 and TRBJ1-1, is DGGITQSPKYLFRKEGQNVTLSCEQNLNHDAMYWYRQDPGQGLRLIYYSQIVNDFQKGDIAEGYSVSREKKESFPLTVTSAQKNPTAFYLCASSIWGPNTEAFFGQGTRLTVV.